The 10 T cell receptor beta chains reported below all come from one sample, sequenced in a study of CD8+CD57+ T cells in acquired aplastic anemia (dated by TCRdb to 2017 to 2018). TCRdb shows the sequencer as Illumina HiSeq 2000. TCR beta VDJ combination and CDR3 sequence profiling used genomic DNA as the template. TCRdb itself trimmed the public reads at Q25 with fastp, ran MiXCR and retained productive beta chains. Merged by CDR3 protein, the rows form single entries marked with the most common genes and DNA. This sample gives a few hundred thousand distinct CDR3 sequences in total; under 60% of them show up just once. The ten largest clones represent under 1.5% of the sample. Flow cytometry had shown CD8+CD57+ cell expansion in the patients selected for sequencing. The specimen was sorted CD4+, CD8+, or CD8+CD57+ T cells (not recorded which) from PBMCs. The receptors come from a human donor with aplastic anemia.

This clonotype was observed many times. V usage is TRBV2 and J usage is TRBJ1-2; D may be TRBD1 (5 bases). V shed 7 bases and J shed 8 bases, with 26 bases lying between them. The germline CDR1 and CDR2 sequences are SNHLY and FYNNEI. This CDR3 comprises 16 residues. This chain's CDR3 is CASMGRGLQGVNGYTF. CDR3 DNA sequence: TGTGCCAGCATGGGGCGCGGACTCCAGGGTGTTAACGGCTACACCTTC.

CDR3: CASSLGRGVDYEQYF. CDR3 sequence (DNA): TGTGCCAGCAGCTTAGGCCGGGGGGTGGACTACGAGCAGTACTTC. The rearrangement links TRBV7-9 to TRBJ2-7; 7 bases are a match to TRBD2. Unmatched junction bases numbered 6, after V lost 1 base and J lost 3 bases. This CDR3 comprises 15 residues. The germline CDR1 and CDR2 sequences are SEHNR and FQNEAQ (reference sequence). Full variable domain (missing parts from reference TRBV7-9 and TRBJ2-7): DTGVSQNPRHKITKRGQNVTFRCDPISEHNRLYWYRQTLGQGPEFLTYFQNEAQLEKSRLLSDRFSAERPKGSFSTLEIQRTEQGDSAMYLCASSLGRGVDYEQYFGPGTRLTVT.

To note about this clonotype: This sequence may be a read error, since a much larger clone differs from it by one base. CDR3 region: CASSLNNEQYF. As DNA, the CDR3 is TGTGCCAGCAGCCTGAACAATGAGCAGTACTTC. The V gene is TRBV9, the J gene TRBJ2-7; unclear D gene. From germline, CDR1 is SGDLS and CDR2 YYNGEE. The CDR3 length is 11 residues. Trimming shortened V by 4 bases and J by 7 bases, and 9 bases separated the two germline ends.

The V and J genes are TRBV2 and TRBJ2-7, with a weak D call TRBD1 (5 bases). V was trimmed by 7 bases and J by 1 base, leaving 14 bases between them. The CDR3 consists of 14 residues. From germline, CDR1 is SNHLY and CDR2 FYNNEI. The CDR3 spells CASKDSDSSYEQYF. DNA for the CDR3: TGTGCCAGCAAAGACAGTGACAGTTCCTACGAGCAGTACTTC.

With respect to this clonotype: The CDR3 ends on some other residue instead of the conserved phenylalanine or tryptophan, so this is likely a read error. The V gene is TRBV5-8, the J gene TRBJ2-1; 8 positions agree with TRBD2. This CDR3 is built from 15 residues. V shed 0 bases and J 5 bases; nucleotides not matched to a gene: 4. The V gene's germline CDR1 is SGHTS and CDR2 YDEGEE. Here the CDR3 reads CASSLVRGGNNEQFL. CDR3 nucleotides: TGTGCCAGCAGCTTGGTACGGGGGGGCAACAATGAGCAGTTCCTC.

Comments on this clonotype: The conserved phenylalanine or tryptophan normally closing the CDR3 is absent here, so this likely arose from a read error. The V gene is TRBV25-1, the J gene TRBJ1-1; D may be TRBD1 (5 bases). The CDR3 length is 15 residues. The V and J ends lost 2 bases and 1 base respectively, with 11 bases between them. Germline CDR1 is MGHDK and CDR2 is SYGVNS. This chain's CDR3 is CASSEGGAKNTEAFL. DNA for the CDR3: TGTGCCAGCAGTGAAGGTGGGGCAAAGAACACTGAAGCTTTCCTT.

The genes are TRBV9 and TRBJ2-2; D not certain. The V end was cut by 1 base, the J end by 8 bases, with 6 bases between. The germline V gene encodes CDR1 SGDLS and CDR2 YYNGEE. The CDR3 has 12 amino acids. CDR3 protein: CASSVNWGELFF. The CDR3 nucleotides read TGTGCCAGCAGCGTAAATTGGGGGGAGCTGTTTTTT.

On this clonotype itself: With a much larger clone just one base away, this may be a read error. The V and J genes are TRBV5-1 and TRBJ2-5; TRBD1 agrees at 8 bases. Trimming took 0 bases from V and 4 from J; bases not matched to a gene: 5. Per germline, CDR1 SGHRS and CDR2 YFSETQ. The CDR3 is 15 amino acids. The CDR3 DNA sequence: TGCGCCAGCAGCTTGGCCGGGACAGGAAGAGAGACCCAGTACTTC. Translated, it gives CASSLAGTGRETQYF.

J is TRBJ2-7 and V is TRBV19; TRBD1 aligns across 11 bases. The CDR3 extends over 13 amino acids. Germline values: CDR1 LNHDA, CDR2 SQIVND (reference sequence). Unmatched junction bases numbered 6, after V lost 10 bases and J lost 4 bases. CDR3 amino acids: CATARDRGYEQYF. DNA of the CDR3: TGTGCCACCGCGAGGGACAGGGGGTACGAGCAGTACTTC.

The rearrangement joins TRBV3-1 to TRBJ2-1; 8 bases are shared with TRBD2. This CDR3 has 18 residues. Germline loops: CDR1 LGHDT, CDR2 YNNKEL (reference sequence). Losses at the gene ends were 2 bases for V and 0 bases for J; bases not matched to a gene: 9. The CDR3 nucleotides read TGTGCCAGCAGCCAATGGTTGACTAGCGAGAGCTCCTACAATGAGCAGTTCTTC. Residues: CASSQWLTSESSYNEQFF.